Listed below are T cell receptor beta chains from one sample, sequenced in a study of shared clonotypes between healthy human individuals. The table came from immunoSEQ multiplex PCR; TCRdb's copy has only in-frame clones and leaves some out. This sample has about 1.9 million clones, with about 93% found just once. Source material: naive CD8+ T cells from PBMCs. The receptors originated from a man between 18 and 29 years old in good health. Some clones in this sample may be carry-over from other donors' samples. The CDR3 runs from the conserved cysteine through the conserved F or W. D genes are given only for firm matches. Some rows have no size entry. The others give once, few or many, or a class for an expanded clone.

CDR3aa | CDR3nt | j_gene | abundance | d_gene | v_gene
CASRKGISSYNEQFF | TGTGCCAGCAGGAAGGGCATTAGCTCCTACAATGAGCAGTTCTTC | TRBJ2-1 | once | NA | TRBV6-5
CASSMAAGPYNEQFF | TGTGCCAGTAGTATGGCAGCGGGACCCTACAATGAGCAGTTCTTC | TRBJ2-1 | NA | TRBD2 | TRBV19
CSVETGVVKNIQYF | TGCAGCGTTGAGACAGGGGTGGTCAAAAACATTCAGTACTTC | TRBJ2-4 | NA | TRBD1 | TRBV29-1
CASSHLREGLGNTIYF | TGTGCCAGCAGCCACCTTCGGGAGGGACTTGGAAACACCATATATTTT | TRBJ1-3 | once | NA | TRBV28
CASSESGRSHYGYTF | TGTGCCAGCAGTGAATCGGGAAGGTCTCACTATGGCTACACCTTC | TRBJ1-2 | NA | NA | TRBV25-1
CASSLILGQVAYEQYF | TGTGCCAGCAGTTTGATTTTAGGCCAGGTCGCCTACGAGCAGTACTTC | TRBJ2-7 | once | NA | TRBV28
CASSEWRTGDMDTQYF | TGTGCCAGCAGCGAATGGCGGACAGGGGATATGGATACGCAGTATTTT | TRBJ2-3 | NA | TRBD1 | TRBV6-1
CASSLGLAGGSLYEQYF | TGTGCCAGCAGCCTAGGACTAGCGGGAGGGTCTCTCTACGAGCAGTACTTC | TRBJ2-7 | NA | TRBD2 | TRBV4-2
CASSQELAGAEQYF | TGCGCCAGCAGCCAAGAACTAGCGGGAGCCGAGCAGTACTTC | TRBJ2-7 | NA | TRBD2 | TRBV4-3
CASSVTGTPAGNTIYF | TGTGCCAGCAGCGTAACTGGGACTCCCGCTGGAAACACCATATATTTT | TRBJ1-3 | NA | NA | TRBV9
CASSYTGGETQYF | TGTGCCAGCAGTTACACAGGGGGGGAGACCCAGTACTTC | TRBJ2-5 | NA | TRBD1 | TRBV6-5
CASSVAVGTDTQYF | TGTGCCAGCAGCGTAGCGGTCGGCACAGATACGCAGTATTTT | TRBJ2-3 | NA | NA | TRBV9
CASSLAGLAGGYEQYF | TGTGCCAGCAGTTTGGCCGGACTAGCGGGAGGGTACGAGCAGTACTTC | TRBJ2-7 | NA | TRBD2 | TRBV27
CASSQGTVAAGLKAFF | TGCGCCAGCAGCCAAGGTACCGTAGCGGCAGGCCTCAAAGCTTTCTTT | TRBJ1-1 | NA | NA | TRBV4-1
CASSETVGATNEKLFF | TGTGCCAGCAGTGAAACGGTCGGAGCAACTAATGAAAAACTGTTTTTT | TRBJ1-4 | NA | NA | TRBV2
CASSYQAGFSYEQYF | TGTGCCAGCAGTTACCAGGCGGGGTTCTCCTACGAGCAGTACTTC | TRBJ2-7 | NA | NA | TRBV6-6
CASSLRLAGGPGANEQFF | TGTGCCAGCAGCCTCCGACTAGCGGGAGGGCCGGGTGCTAATGAGCAGTTCTTC | TRBJ2-1 | once | TRBD2 | TRBV9
CASSLYRGLAGTDQETQYF | TGTGCCAGCAGCTTATATCGTGGACTAGCGGGGACGGATCAAGAGACCCAGTACTTC | TRBJ2-5 | NA | TRBD2 | TRBV7-9